This passage covers 4 T cell receptor beta chains from one sample sequenced in a study of T cells in Graves' hyperthyroidism and ophthalmopathy. Amplification targeted TCR beta CDR3 regions from RNA transcripts. The HTBI primer set drove a first-round RT-PCR of the TCR CDR3. TCRdb itself ran the multiplex PCR reads through MiXCR, one entry per CDR3 protein. In the table there are 620,000 or so distinct CDR3 sequences, around 13% of which are singletons. Sequencing was performed on blood. Every receptor here comes from a woman in her fifties or sixties with Graves' ophthalmopathy.

The rearrangement uses TRBV10-2 and TRBJ1-5; 9 nucleotides line up with TRBD1. J was trimmed by 3 bases and V by 5 bases; bases with no gene match: 14. Germline-derived CDR1 and CDR2 are WSHSY and SAAADI. This CDR3 comprises 18 residues. In DNA form, the CDR3 reads TGCGCCAGCAGTTACGAGGCGGGACAGGGCGATTTCAATCAGCCCCAGCATTTT. Its protein is CASSYEAGQGDFNQPQHF.

This clonotype showed up just a few times. This chain links TRBV6-2 or TRBV6-3 with TRBJ1-4; D might be TRBD1 (5 bases). Trimming cost V 6 bases and J 0 bases, with 11 bases left between them. This CDR3 region has 15 residues. Germline CDR1 MNHEY, CDR2 SVGEGT. This chain's CDR3 is CASRGDSATNEKLFF. In nucleotides, the CDR3 is TGTGCCAGCAGGGGGGATTCTGCAACTAATGAAAAACTGTTTTTT.

This clonotype has more than one count but fewer than ten. The chain carries TRBV4-2 and TRBJ1-2; D is unresolved. Trimming removed 4 bases from V and 4 bases from J, with 16 bases in between. The CDR3 is 15 residues long. Germline V gives CDR1 LGHNA, CDR2 YNFKEQ. CDR3 DNA sequence: TGTGCCAGCAGCCCGGACGGGGTGGCCTCCTATGGCTACACCTTC. This sequence encodes CASSPDGVASYGYTF.

This clonotype was observed a handful of times. This chain joins TRBV20-1 and TRBJ1-4; D is perhaps TRBD1 (6 bases). Germline V gene data show CDR1 as DFQATT and CDR2 as SNEGSKA (reference sequence). Between the trimmed V and J ends, which lost 1 base and 2 bases, there was a span of 11 bases. This CDR3 region has 15 residues. CDR3 sequence: CSARARGATNEKLFF. The CDR3 nucleotides read TGCAGTGCTAGAGCGCGGGGGGCCACTAATGAAAAACTGTTTTTT.